A single sample gave rise to the 16 T cell receptor beta chains below, sequenced in a study of blood T cell repertoires in COVID-19 (TCRdb year 2020). The library was produced with the immunoSEQ multiplex PCR assay. The table comes from immuneACCESS by way of TCRdb, which keeps in-frame sequences with V and J called. Part of the clones is missing from these tables; in studies checked, under half for an unresolved V gene and the rest for unknown reasons. This sample comprises 200,000 to 250,000 clones, 82% of them detected only once. The ten largest clones add up to 3% to 4.5% of the sample. Source material: peripheral blood. The receptors come from a woman of 80 years or more with acute or convalescent COVID-19.

The DNA of the CDR3 is TGTGCCAGCTCACCAGCTAGCGGGGTGATCTACGAGCAGTACTTC. Its protein product is CASSPASGVIYEQYF. The chain employs TRBV18 and TRBJ2-7; 9 bases are a match to TRBD2. The CDR3 is 15 residues long. J lost 3 bases, V lost 2 bases, and 5 bases had no gene match. Per the germline V gene, CDR1 is KGHSH and CDR2 is LQKENI.

This chain joins TRBV27 and TRBJ2-3; D is possibly TRBD2 (6 bases). Per germline, CDR1 MNHEY and CDR2 SMNVEV (reference sequence). This CDR3 spans 15 amino acids. Trimming removed 6 bases at V and 8 bases at J, with 21 bases between. The CDR3 reads CASRRPGPKGGTQYF. CDR3 DNA: TGTGCCAGCAGGCGACCGGGTCCCAAGGGAGGTACGCAGTATTTT.

The V call is TRBV10-1, the J call TRBJ2-7; D is perhaps TRBD2 (5 bases). This CDR3 has 16 residues. The V gene lost 9 bases and the J gene lost 2 bases, with 23 bases spanning the gap. Germline V gene data show CDR1 as WNHNN and CDR2 as SYGVQD (reference sequence). CDR3 loop: CASSRETTHDTYEQYF. The CDR3 nucleotides are TGCGCCAGTTCCCGGGAAACGACGCACGATACCTACGAGCAGTACTTC.

The genes are TRBV20-1 and TRBJ1-2, with 8 positions matching TRBD1. CDR1 and CDR2 (germline): DFQATT, SNEGSKA (reference sequence). The V segment lost 3 bases and the J segment 13 bases; nucleotides outside the gene matches: 7. The CDR3 runs to 11 residues. CDR3 nucleotides: TGCAGTGCTAGGACAGGGGCTAGAGGCACCTTC. It translates to CSARTGARGTF.

The chain couples TRBV3-1 (or the pseudogene TRBV3-2) to TRBJ1-4; D may be TRBD1 (6 bases). Trimming stripped 0 bases from V and 7 bases from J, with 15 bases between. CDR1 is LGHDT and CDR2 is YNNKEL in the germline V gene (reference sequence). The length of the CDR3 is 16 residues. This chain's CDR3 is CASSQDWNRVGEKLFF. CDR3 sequence (DNA): TGTGCCAGCAGCCAAGATTGGAACAGGGTCGGTGAAAAACTGTTTTTT.

The V call is TRBV3-1 (or the pseudogene TRBV3-2), the J call TRBJ2-2; 11 nucleotides align to TRBD2. The CDR3 contains 20 residues. Looked up from germline, CDR1 is LGHDT and CDR2 is YNNKEL (reference sequence). Losses at the gene ends were 0 bases for V and 0 bases for J; bases not matched to a gene: 9. The CDR3 bases are TGTGCCAGCAGCCAAGATCTGCTAGCGGGGGGCAACGCGAACACCGGGGAGCTGTTTTTT. It codes for CASSQDLLAGGNANTGELFF.

The CDR3 reads CASSYGTSGGGEQFF. In DNA, the CDR3 is TGTGCCAGCAGTTACGGGACTAGCGGGGGGGGTGAGCAGTTCTTC. V usage is TRBV6-5 and J usage is TRBJ2-1; 16 bases map to TRBD2. The CDR3 sequence is 15 residues long. CDR1 and CDR2 from the germline V gene are MNHEY and SVGAGI. J was trimmed by 9 bases and V by 2 bases; bases with no gene match: 1.

This clone was observed a single time. The chain recombines TRBV9 with TRBJ2-1; 9 bases line up with TRBD2. V trimming: 2 bases; J trimming: 6 bases; junction bases outside the gene matches: 6. The CDR3 runs to 15 residues. Germline CDR1 and CDR2: SGDLS and YYNGEE. CDR3 protein: CASSVRLAGSNEQFF. The CDR3 DNA is TGTGCCAGCAGCGTCCGCCTAGCGGGGAGCAATGAGCAGTTCTTC. The whole variable domain, remainder taken from reference TRBV9 and TRBJ2-1, is DSGVTQTPKHLITATGQRVTLRCSPRSGDLSVYWYQQSLDQGLQFLIQYYNGEERAKGNILERFSAQQFPDLHSELNLSSLELGDSALYFCASSVRLAGSNEQFFGPGTRLTVL.

The table lists this clone with a count of one. The rearrangement joins TRBV5-6 to TRBJ1-2, with D possibly matching TRBD1 (5 bases). This CDR3 comprises 14 residues. CDR1 is SGHDT and CDR2 is YYEEEE in the germline V gene. Trimming pared 2 bases from V and 4 bases from J, leaving 12 bases between. The CDR3, as DNA: TGTGCCAGCAGCTTATACCAGGGCGGCTATGGCTACACCTTC. It encodes CASSLYQGGYGYTF.

This chain links TRBV11-3 with TRBJ2-7; 8 nucleotides align to TRBD1. V lost 4 bases, J lost 2 bases, and 7 bases stayed unmatched. Germline CDR1 reads SGHNT; CDR2 reads YENEEA. CDR3 size: 15 residues. Here the CDR3 reads CASSYRTGQAYEQYF. The CDR3 bases are TGTGCCAGCAGCTACCGGACAGGGCAAGCCTACGAGCAGTACTTC.

This clone was picked up a small number of times. The chain recombines TRBV3-1 (or the pseudogene TRBV3-2) with TRBJ2-7; 7 nucleotides agree with TRBD1. This CDR3 has 17 amino acids. The germline V gene encodes CDR1 LGHDT and CDR2 YNNKEL (reference sequence). V lost 1 base to trimming and J lost 0 bases; unmatched junction nucleotides: 9. The CDR3 coding sequence is TGTGCCAGCAGCCAAGGGGGGTACAGGGGAACCTCCTACGAGCAGTACTTC. It translates to CASSQGGYRGTSYEQYF.

The chain employs TRBV3-1 (or the pseudogene TRBV3-2) and TRBJ2-3; TRBD1 matches 7 bases. Germline lookup yields CDR1 LGHDT and CDR2 YNNKEL (reference sequence). Trimming took 4 bases from V and 2 from J; bases not matched to a gene: 6. This CDR3 has 15 amino acids. CDR3 DNA sequence: TGTGCCAGCAGCCCCGACAGGGACCTCACAGATACGCAGTATTTT. This codes for CASSPDRDLTDTQYF.

This clone was seen just once. The gene calls are TRBV7-8 and TRBJ2-1; 9 bases fit TRBD2. Trimming removed 1 base from V and 7 bases from J; junction bases left unmatched: 5. The germline V gene encodes CDR1 SGHVS and CDR2 FQNEAQ. CDR3 length equals 15 residues. Written as DNA, the CDR3 is TGTGCCAGCAGCTTAGGCGGGGGGGGATGGAATGAGCAGTTCTTC. Protein sequence: CASSLGGGGWNEQFF.

V usage is TRBV4-1 and J usage is TRBJ1-2, with 7 bases aligning to TRBD1. Losses at the gene ends were 2 bases for V and 8 bases for J; bases not matched to a gene: 11. Germline V gene sequence: CDR1 MGHRA, CDR2 YSYEKL. This CDR3 is 15 amino acids long. In nucleotides, the CDR3 is TGCGCCAGCAGCCAACCTTTACAGGGGCGGTTCGGCTACACCTTC. This encodes CASSQPLQGRFGYTF.

V and J are TRBV3-1 (or the pseudogene TRBV3-2) and TRBJ2-1; 8 bases line up with TRBD1. Germline lookup yields CDR1 LGHDT and CDR2 YNNKEL (reference sequence). V shed 4 bases, J shed 1 base, and the junction held 12 bases outside the gene matches. CDR3 size: 18 residues. The chain's CDR3 is CASSPLRTGRRSYNEQFF. DNA for the CDR3: TGTGCCAGCAGCCCCCTTAGGACAGGGAGGAGATCCTACAATGAGCAGTTCTTC.

To note about this clone: Other DNA sequences in this specimen translate into the identical CDR3. This chain joins TRBV5-4 and TRBJ1-2; D not resolved. V was trimmed by 0 bases and J by 3 bases, leaving 9 bases between them. The CDR3 consists of 14 residues. From germline, CDR1 is SGHNT and CDR2 YYREEE (reference sequence). CDR3 amino acids: CASSLGGFDYGYTF. The CDR3 DNA sequence: TGTGCCAGCAGCTTGGGAGGTTTTGACTATGGCTACACCTTC.